This TCR beta chain was recovered during a study of memory CD4+ T cells and cytomegalovirus serostatus. Study summary: Of the healthy Belgian adults, under 10 were CMV seropositive and about two dozen seronegative.

Single viable CD3+CD4+CD8-CD45RO+ cells were sorted as the memory CD4+ T cells. Clones were sequenced by immunoSEQ multiplex PCR, and TCRdb holds only the in-frame ones, with some missing. The sample holds some 30,000 clones; about 80% are singletons and the top ten take 0.63%. Sequencing was done on a sample of memory CD4+ T cells from blood. The clonotype comes from an adult in good health and CMV-seronegative. Some clones in this sample may be carry-over from other donors' samples.

CDR3 DNA: TGTGCTAGTAGGCCCCAGGGTTCGACAGATACGCAGTATTTT. The encoded protein is CASRPQGSTDTQYF. The V call is TRBV12-5, the J call TRBJ2-3, with TRBD1 as a possible D gene (5 bases). This CDR3 is built from 14 residues. V lost 8 bases to trimming and J lost 3 bases, with 15 bases between them. From germline, CDR1 is LGHNT and CDR2 FRNRAP.